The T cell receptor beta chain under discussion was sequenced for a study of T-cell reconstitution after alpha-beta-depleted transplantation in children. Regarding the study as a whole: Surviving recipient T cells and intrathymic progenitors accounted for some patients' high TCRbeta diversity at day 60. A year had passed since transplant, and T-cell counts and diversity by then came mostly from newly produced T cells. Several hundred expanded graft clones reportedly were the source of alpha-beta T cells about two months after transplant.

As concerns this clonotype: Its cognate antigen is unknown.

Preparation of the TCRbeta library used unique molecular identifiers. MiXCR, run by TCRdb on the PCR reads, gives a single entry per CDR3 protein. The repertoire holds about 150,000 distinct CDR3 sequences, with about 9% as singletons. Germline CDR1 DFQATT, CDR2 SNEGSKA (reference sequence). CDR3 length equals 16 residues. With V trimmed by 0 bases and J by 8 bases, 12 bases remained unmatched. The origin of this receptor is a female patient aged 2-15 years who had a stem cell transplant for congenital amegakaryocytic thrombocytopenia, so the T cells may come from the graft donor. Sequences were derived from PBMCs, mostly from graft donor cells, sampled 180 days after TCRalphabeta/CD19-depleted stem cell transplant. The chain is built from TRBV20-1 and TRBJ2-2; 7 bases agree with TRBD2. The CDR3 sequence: CSARDPVRGGGGELFF. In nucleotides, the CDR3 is TGCAGTGCTAGAGATCCAGTCCGCGGCGGGGGAGGGGAGCTGTTTTTT.